The rows below give T cell receptor beta chains drawn from one sample of a study of blood T cell repertoires in COVID-19. Measured with immunoSEQ multiplex PCR; TCRdb has only the in-frame clones, and not every one. The sample has around 140,000 clones, roughly 90% seen once; the top ten hold 2% to 2.5%. What was sequenced was peripheral blood. These receptors came from a man between 65 and 85 years old with active COVID-19. Each CDR3 is given with its conserved first and last residue. The order of the fields is V gene, D gene, J gene, clone size, CDR3 DNA, CDR3 protein. D genes are given only for firm matches. Rows may omit the clone size; those that give it use once, few, many or a size class.

TRBV4-3	TRBD2	TRBJ2-4	NA	TGCGCCAGCAGCCAGTTAGCGGGGGACATTCAGTACTTC	CASSQLAGDIQYF
TRBV19	TRBD2	TRBJ2-3	NA	TGTGCCAGTAGTACTCCCTCCATTCGCGGGAGAACAGATACGCAGTATTTT	CASSTPSIRGRTDTQYF
TRBV7-6	TRBD1	TRBJ1-1	NA	TGTGCCAGCAGCTTAGGTTTCTTCCGGACAGGTCGCGACACTGAAGCTTTCTTT	CASSLGFFRTGRDTEAFF
TRBV5-4	TRBD2	TRBJ2-1	NA	TGTGCCAGCAGCTTGTCACTAGCGGACACCAATGAGCAGTTCTTC	CASSLSLADTNEQFF
TRBV11-2	NA	TRBJ2-7	NA	TGTGCCAGCAGCCCTTACTACGAGCAGTACTTC	CASSPYYEQYF
TRBV3-1/TRBV3-2	NA	TRBJ1-2	NA	TGTGCCAGCAGCCTCGCCTCGGGGGGCTACACCTTC	CASSLASGGYTF
TRBV11-2	NA	TRBJ1-2	NA	TGTGCCAGCAGCTTAGTCTCTAACAAACGGGATTATGGCTACACCTTC	CASSLVSNKRDYGYTF
TRBV2	TRBD2	TRBJ2-7	NA	TGTGCCAGCAAGGCTAGCGGGAGGCGGTACGAGCAGTACTTC	CASKASGRRYEQYF
TRBV2	TRBD1	TRBJ1-4	NA	TGTGCCAGCAGGACAGGACAGGGGACAGAAAAACTGTTTTTT	CASRTGQGTEKLFF
TRBV7-9	TRBD1	TRBJ1-4	NA	TGTGCCAGCAGCTTGGACAGGAGTGAAAAACTGTTTTTT	CASSLDRSEKLFF
TRBV2	TRBD1	TRBJ2-7	NA	TGTGCCAGCAGTGTGGGACAGGGTATACACGAGCAGTACTTC	CASSVGQGIHEQYF
TRBV30	NA	TRBJ2-2	NA	TGTGCCTGTAAGGAGATAGGGGCCAACACCGGGGAGCTGTTTTTT	CACKEIGANTGELFF
TRBV11-3	NA	TRBJ2-5	once	TGTGCCAGCAGCCGGGTGGCTTCAGAGACCCAGTACTTC	CASSRVASETQYF
TRBV28	NA	TRBJ1-6	NA	TGTGCCAGCACTCCACGGGGGGAATCACCCCTCCACTTT	CASTPRGESPLHF
TRBV28	NA	TRBJ1-1	NA	TGTGCCAGCAGTTTAGATCAGGGCCGCATTGAAGCTTTCTTT	CASSLDQGRIEAFF
TRBV28	TRBD2	TRBJ2-7	NA	TGTGCCAGCAGCCCCCGGGGACTAGGCTACGAGCAGTACTTC	CASSPRGLGYEQYF
TRBV5-1	TRBD1	TRBJ1-5	NA	TGCGCCAGCAGCTTGGGAGGGACAGGGGCGGGCAATCAGCCCCAGCATTTT	CASSLGGTGAGNQPQHF
TRBV9	TRBD2	TRBJ2-1	NA	TGTGCCAGCAGCGTAGAACTAGCGGGAGGCGGGGGGCAGTTCTTC	CASSVELAGGGGQFF
TRBV18	NA	TRBJ1-5	NA	TGTGCCAGCTCTCCGGGGGACAATCAGCCCCAGCATTTT	CASSPGDNQPQHF
TRBV6-1	TRBD2	TRBJ2-5	NA	TGTGCCAGCAGTGACCGACGGCTAGCGGGATCGAGGGGGGAGACCCAGTACTTC	CASSDRRLAGSRGETQYF
TRBV24-1	TRBD1	TRBJ1-2	NA	TGTGCCACCAGCGGGGGGACAGGGGAAAACTATGGCTACACCTTC	CATSGGTGENYGYTF
TRBV15	TRBD2	TRBJ2-3	NA	TGTGCCACCAGCAGGGTGGGGACTAGCGGGACCACAGATACGCAGTATTTT	CATSRVGTSGTTDTQYF
TRBV7-9	TRBD1	TRBJ1-2	few	TGTGCCAGCAGCCTCCTCCCGGGACAGGGGGCGGGTGGCTACACCTTC	CASSLLPGQGAGGYTF
TRBV11-2	TRBD1	TRBJ2-7	NA	TGTGCCAGCAGCCGTGACAGGGGGACCTACGAGCAGTACTTC	CASSRDRGTYEQYF
TRBV5-4	NA	TRBJ2-1	NA	TGTGCCAGCAGCCGAGGACTCCACAATGAGCAGTTCTTC	CASSRGLHNEQFF
TRBV4-2	NA	TRBJ1-2	few	TGTGCCAGCAGCGGCCGGGACTATGGCTACACCTTC	CASSGRDYGYTF
TRBV5-1	TRBD1	TRBJ2-2	NA	TGCGTCAGCAGCCCCGGACAGGGGAATATCCCCGGGGAGCTGTTTTTT	CVSSPGQGNIPGELFF
TRBV5-1	TRBD2	TRBJ2-3	NA	TGCGCCAGCGGTTCGGCGGGAGTAACAGATACGCAGTATTTT	CASGSAGVTDTQYF
TRBV19	NA	TRBJ1-5	NA	TGTGCCAGTAAGGGCGCCAGGGAGGATAGCAATCAGCCCCAGCATTTT	CASKGAREDSNQPQHF
TRBV5-4	TRBD1	TRBJ2-7	once	TGTGCCAGCAGCTGGGACAGCAACTACGAGCAGTACTTC	CASSWDSNYEQYF
TRBV28	TRBD2	TRBJ2-7	once	TGTGCCAGCAGTTTACCTAGCGGAGGCTACGAGCAGTACTTC	CASSLPSGGYEQYF
TRBV7-9	NA	TRBJ2-7	once	TGTGCCAGCAGCTCCACAGGGTCCTACGAGCAGTACTTC	CASSSTGSYEQYF
TRBV6-6	NA	TRBJ2-1	NA	TGTGCCAGCAGTTACGGGGAGTGGAATGAGCAGTTCTTC	CASSYGEWNEQFF
TRBV10-1	NA	TRBJ2-1	NA	TGCGCCAGCAGTGGACAAATCTACAATGAGCAGTTCTTC	CASSGQIYNEQFF
TRBV18	NA	TRBJ1-5	NA	TGTGCCAGCTCACCAGGGGCTGAGGATCAGCCCCAGCATTTT	CASSPGAEDQPQHF
TRBV28	NA	TRBJ1-6	NA	TGTGCCAGCGGGCCGGAGGGCTATAATTCACCCCTCCACTTT	CASGPEGYNSPLHF
TRBV18	NA	TRBJ1-2	NA	TGTGCCAGCTCACCACGGGACATAGGCTATGGCTACACCTTC	CASSPRDIGYGYTF
TRBV7-3	TRBD2	TRBJ2-3	NA	TGTGCCAGCAGCTTAGGGGCGGGAGGGATGACAGATACGCAGTATTTT	CASSLGAGGMTDTQYF
TRBV6-5	TRBD1	TRBJ1-4	NA	TGTGCCAGCAGTTACACCTCAGGGGGGAATGAAAAACTGTTTTTT	CASSYTSGGNEKLFF
TRBV2	TRBD2	TRBJ2-3	NA	TGTGCCAGCGGTCTAGCGGGAGTCACAGATACGCAGTATTTT	CASGLAGVTDTQYF
TRBV11-2	NA	TRBJ1-5	NA	TGTGCCAGCAGCTTAGACCCGGTCCAGCCCCAGCATTTT	CASSLDPVQPQHF
TRBV6-5	NA	TRBJ1-1	few	TGTGCCAGTACAGATTCGGGGTTGAACACTGAAGCTTTCTTT	CASTDSGLNTEAFF
TRBV6-1	NA	TRBJ1-5	NA	TGTGCCAGCAGTGACCGACAGATGGGGCAGCCCCAGCATTTT	CASSDRQMGQPQHF
TRBV9	TRBD2	TRBJ2-5	NA	TGTGCCAGCAGCGTGACCCCGGGGGAGGGGGAGACCCAGTACTTC	CASSVTPGEGETQYF
TRBV7-8	NA	TRBJ1-1	NA	TGTGCCAGCAGCTCGGGACTGCCCATGAACACTGAAGCTTTCTTT	CASSSGLPMNTEAFF
TRBV29-1	TRBD1	TRBJ1-1	once	TGCAGCGTTGTAGGGACAGGGGGCGGAAACACTGAAGCTTTCTTT	CSVVGTGGGNTEAFF
TRBV6-2/TRBV6-3	NA	TRBJ2-4	once	TGTGCCAGCAGTTACTCGACAGGATTAGCCAAAAACATTCAGTACTTC	CASSYSTGLAKNIQYF